This entry lists 17 T cell receptor beta chains sequenced from one sample in a study of low-dose radiotherapy and immunotherapy resistance in tumors. Regarding time point: before trial treatment. Priming of first-strand cDNA relied on TRAV- and TRBV-specific primers (covering alpha and beta chains). With a constant-region primer and a V-primer adapter, TCRs were subjected to 20 PCR cycles of amplification. One entry per CDR3 protein results from TCRdb running MiXCR on the reads. The table includes approximately 90,000 distinct CDR3 sequences, more than 8.5% detected once. Sequencing was performed on PBMCs, taken before treatment. Every receptor here comes from a male donor with prostate cancer.

This clonotype was counted ten times or more. The chain recombines TRBV9 with TRBJ2-7, with D perhaps TRBD2 (5 bases). V gave up 0 bases and J gave up 2 bases, with 9 bases separating them. The CDR3 runs to 14 residues. Germline V gene sequence: CDR1 SGDLS, CDR2 YYNGEE. The CDR3 protein is CASSVAEGTYEQYF. The CDR3, as DNA: TGTGCCAGCAGCGTAGCAGAGGGAACCTACGAGCAGTACTTC.

This clonotype was seen at least ten times. CDR3 in DNA: TGTGCCAGCAGCCTAAGATCCCTCGTACAGGGTCAATATGGCTACACCTTC. Translating gives CASSLRSLVQGQYGYTF. The chain joins TRBV7-9 to TRBJ1-2, with D perhaps TRBD1 (6 bases). The germline V and J ends were trimmed by 5 bases and 5 bases, with 24 bases remaining between them. The CDR3 is 17 residues long. Germline V gives CDR1 SEHNR, CDR2 FQNEAQ (reference sequence).

This clonotype was detected many times. The chain is built from TRBV19 and TRBJ2-3, with TRBD1 as a possible D gene (6 bases). V lost 7 bases, J lost 1 base, and 9 bases lay in between. Germline assignment: CDR1 LNHDA and CDR2 SQIVND (reference sequence). The CDR3 covers 13 residues. CDR3 amino acids: CASKQGGTDTQYF. CDR3 bases: TGTGCCAGTAAACAGGGCGGCACAGATACGCAGTATTTT.

There are many counts of this clonotype. The J gene is TRBJ2-7, the V gene TRBV28; D unclear. CDR1 and CDR2 from the germline V gene are MDHEN and SYDVKM. This CDR3 is 12 amino acids long. The V and J ends lost 2 bases and 6 bases respectively, with 8 bases between them. CDR3 residues: CASSLTAREQYF. DNA for the CDR3: TGTGCCAGCAGTTTAACGGCACGCGAGCAGTACTTC.

This clonotype was observed at least ten times. The V and J genes are TRBV29-1 and TRBJ1-4; 7 bases line up with TRBD1. This CDR3 has 13 amino acids. The J segment lost 7 bases and the V segment lost 5 bases, leaving 7 bases of the junction unmatched. Germline-derived CDR1 and CDR2 are SQVTM and ANQGSEA. For the CDR3, the DNA is TGCAGCGTTCAAACAGGGGTTGGTGAAAAACTGTTTTTT. Amino acid sequence: CSVQTGVGEKLFF.

This clonotype was picked up many times. The genes are TRBV30 and TRBJ2-1, with D perhaps TRBD2 (6 bases). V lost 4 bases, J lost 3 bases, and 13 bases lay in between. This CDR3 is 14 amino acids long. The germline CDR1 and CDR2 sequences are GTSNPN and SVGIG (reference sequence). The chain's CDR3 is CAWTPGGHYNEQFF. The CDR3 DNA reads as TGTGCCTGGACCCCCGGGGGTCACTACAATGAGCAGTTCTTC. Full variable domain (remainder filled in from reference TRBV30 and TRBJ2-1): SQTIHQWPATLVQPVGSPLSLECTVEGTSNPNLYWYRQAAGRGLQLLFYSVGIGQISSEVPQNLSASRPQDRQFILSSKKLLLSDSGFYLCAWTPGGHYNEQFFGPGTRLTVL.

This clonotype was picked up many times. The J gene is TRBJ1-1, the V gene TRBV7-6; unclear D gene. Trimming stripped 2 bases from V and 0 bases from J, with 10 bases between. The CDR3 is made up of 15 amino acids. CDR1 SGHVS and CDR2 FNYEAQ come from the germline V gene. CDR3 sequence: CASSLSTAMNTEAFF. In DNA, the CDR3 is TGTGCCAGCAGCTTAAGCACAGCCATGAACACTGAAGCTTTCTTT. The entire variable domain, with the rest obtained from reference TRBV7-6 and TRBJ1-1, is as follows: GAGVSQSPRYKVTKRGQDVALRCDPISGHVSLYWYRQALGQGPEFLTYFNYEAQQDKSGLPNDRFSAERPEGSISTLTIQRTEQRDSAMYRCASSLSTAMNTEAFFGQGTRLTVV.

This clonotype has at least ten counts. The chain uses TRBV28 and TRBJ2-2; D unresolved. This CDR3 comprises 14 residues. Germline V lookup: CDR1 MDHEN, CDR2 SYDVKM. V was cut by 3 bases and J by 4 bases, with 9 bases left in between. Here the CDR3 reads CASSFQHFTGELFF. The CDR3 DNA reads as TGTGCCAGCAGTTTTCAACATTTCACCGGGGAGCTGTTTTTT.

The table lists this clonotype with many counts. This chain connects TRBV6-5 to TRBJ1-5; D is unclear. V dropped 5 bases and J dropped 4 bases, with 9 bases sitting between them. The CDR3 covers 13 residues. From germline, CDR1 is MNHEY and CDR2 SVGAGI. The CDR3 coding sequence is TGTGCCAGCAGTGCGAACGGGAATCAGCCCCAGCATTTT. Residues: CASSANGNQPQHF.

This clonotype was recorded at least ten times. The chain combines TRBV28 with TRBJ2-1, with 10 positions matching TRBD1. Per the germline V gene, CDR1 is MDHEN and CDR2 is SYDVKM. V lost 10 bases to trimming and J lost 8 bases; unmatched junction nucleotides: 14. The CDR3 runs 15 residues. The chain's CDR3 is CATHREGQGFYEQFF. Written as DNA, the CDR3 is TGTGCCACCCACCGGGAGGGACAGGGGTTCTATGAGCAGTTCTTC.

The chain carries TRBV19 and TRBJ2-2; D is perhaps TRBD1 (5 bases). CDR1 and CDR2 (germline): LNHDA, SQIVND (reference sequence). V gave up 2 bases and J gave up 3 bases, with 13 bases separating them. This CDR3 region has 16 residues. This CDR3 is CASSIPGKSDTGELFF. The CDR3 DNA is TGTGCCAGTAGTATACCAGGGAAATCGGACACCGGGGAGCTGTTTTTT.

This clonotype was counted many times. The chain combines TRBV5-6 with TRBJ2-3; 12 bases match TRBD2. Looked up from germline, CDR1 is SGHDT and CDR2 is YYEEEE. The CDR3 is 18 amino acids. The junction had 17 bases not matched to a gene; V was cut back by 3 bases and J by 9 bases. The CDR3: CASSSDTNYLAGGITQYF. CDR3 nucleotides: TGTGCCAGCAGCTCCGACACCAACTATCTAGCGGGAGGGATCACGCAGTATTTT.

This clonotype counts as medium-sized. This CDR3 reads CASSLQKANEKLFF. The CDR3 DNA follows: TGTGCCAGCAGCCTTCAGAAAGCTAATGAAAAACTGTTTTTT. The chain couples TRBV4-2 to TRBJ1-4; the D is unclear. From germline, CDR1 is LGHNA and CDR2 YNFKEQ. Trimming stripped 4 bases from V and 3 bases from J, with 9 bases between. The CDR3 has 14 residues.

As to this clonotype: The junction differs from germline at one of its ends, possibly a read error. J is TRBJ2-5 and V is TRBV11-1, with D perhaps TRBD2 (6 bases). Germline V lookup: CDR1 SGHAT, CDR2 FQDESV (reference sequence). CDR3 size: 14 residues. DNA for the CDR3: TGTGCCAGCGGCTTAGCGTCCGGGGGAGTTGAGCAGTACTTC. Its protein product is CASGLASGGVEQYF. Full variable domain (rest looked up from reference TRBV11-1 and TRBJ2-5): EAEVAQSPRYKITEKSQAVAFWCDPISGHATLYWYRQILGQGPELLVQFQDESVVDDSQLPKDRFSAERLKGVDSTLKIQPAELGDSAMYLCASGLASGGVEQYFGPGTRLLVL.

This clonotype was found many times. The rearrangement links TRBV20-1 to TRBJ2-3, with a tentative D call TRBD2 (6 bases). This CDR3 contains 15 residues. Germline values: CDR1 DFQATT, CDR2 SNEGSKA (reference sequence). V gave up 3 bases and J gave up 1 base, with 14 bases separating them. CDR3 region: CSASLWGTGTDTQYF. CDR3 bases: TGCAGTGCTAGTCTGTGGGGGACTGGCACAGATACGCAGTATTTT.

At least ten counts were recorded for this clonotype. CDR3 loop: CASSYDRGRYEQYF. The CDR3 region has the DNA TGTGCCAGCAGTTACGACAGGGGGCGGTACGAGCAGTACTTC. The V call is TRBV6-5, the J call TRBJ2-7, with TRBD1 matching over 10 bases. The germline V gene has CDR1 MNHEY and CDR2 SVGAGI. This CDR3 region has 14 residues. The ends lost 2 bases at V and 4 bases at J; junction bases unmatched: 2.

The sample holds many counts of this clonotype. The genes are TRBV6-5 and TRBJ2-7, with 7 bases fitting TRBD1. The germline gives CDR1 MNHEY, CDR2 SVGAGI. CDR3 length equals 17 residues. V gave up 6 bases and J gave up 0 bases; unmatched junction bases: 14. The CDR3 loop is CASSRGISGQNSYEQYF. Written as DNA, the CDR3 is TGTGCCAGCAGCAGAGGAATTTCGGGACAGAACTCCTACGAGCAGTACTTC.